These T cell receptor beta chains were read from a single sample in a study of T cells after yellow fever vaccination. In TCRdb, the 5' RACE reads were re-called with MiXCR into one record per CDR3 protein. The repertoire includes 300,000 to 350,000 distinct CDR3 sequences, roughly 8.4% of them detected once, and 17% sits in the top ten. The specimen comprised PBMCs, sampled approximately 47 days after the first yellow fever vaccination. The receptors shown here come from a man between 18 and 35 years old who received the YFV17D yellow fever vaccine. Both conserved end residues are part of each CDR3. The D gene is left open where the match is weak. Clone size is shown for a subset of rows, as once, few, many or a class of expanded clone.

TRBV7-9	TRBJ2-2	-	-	TGTGCCAGCAGCTTAAGAGCACTCCGCAACACCGGGGAGCTGTTTTTT	CASSLRALRNTGELFF
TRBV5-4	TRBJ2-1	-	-	TGTGCCAGCAGCTTTCAGGTCAATGAGCAGTTCTTC	CASSFQVNEQFF
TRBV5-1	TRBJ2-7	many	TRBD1	TGCGCCAGCATCCATAAGGGACAGCGATCGTACGAGCAGTACTTC	CASIHKGQRSYEQYF
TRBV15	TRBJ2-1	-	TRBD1	TGTGCCACCAGCAGAGCCACAGGGGGCGATGAGCAGTTCTTC	CATSRATGGDEQFF
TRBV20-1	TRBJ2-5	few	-	TGCAGTGCTAGAGAGGGGGGGCCAGGAGAGACCCAGTACTTC	CSAREGGPGETQYF
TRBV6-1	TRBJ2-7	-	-	TGTGCCAGCAGTGTCGCCGGGACGGCGAAGAACGAGCAGTACTTC	CASSVAGTAKNEQYF
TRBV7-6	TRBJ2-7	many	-	TGTGCCAGCAGCTCCGCCCCCTACGAGCAGTACTTC	CASSSAPYEQYF
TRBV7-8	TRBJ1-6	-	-	TGTGCCAGCAGCTGGGGTAGCTCCTATAATTCACCCCTCCACTTT	CASSWGSSYNSPLHF
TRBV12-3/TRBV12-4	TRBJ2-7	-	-	TGTGCCAGCAGCAAGAGTAGCGCCCACGAGCAGTACTTC	CASSKSSAHEQYF
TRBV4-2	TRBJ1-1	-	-	TGTGCCAGCAGCCAAGTGGGGCGTCCTGAAGCTTTCTTT	CASSQVGRPEAFF
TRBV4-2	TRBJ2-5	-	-	TGTGCCAGCAGCCAAGCCAAGTCCGGAAGGGAGACCCAGTACTTC	CASSQAKSGRETQYF
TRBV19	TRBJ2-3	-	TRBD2	TGTGCCAGTAGTATGAAACCTAGCGGGCGAGCAGATACGCAGTATTTT	CASSMKPSGRADTQYF
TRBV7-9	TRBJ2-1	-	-	TGTGCCAGCACCAGTCTGGGAAATCGGGACAATGAGCAGTTCTTC	CASTSLGNRDNEQFF
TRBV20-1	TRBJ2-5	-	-	TGCAGTGCTCCCCCCCCTAGCGAGTCGAGAGAGACCCAGTACTTC	CSAPPPSESRETQYF
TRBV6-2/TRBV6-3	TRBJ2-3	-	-	TGTGCCAGCAGTACCGGTTTGGGAGATACGCAGTATTTT	CASSTGLGDTQYF
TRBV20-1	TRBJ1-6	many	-	TGCAGTGCTATACAGAGCTCCTATAATTCACCCCTCCACTTT	CSAIQSSYNSPLHF
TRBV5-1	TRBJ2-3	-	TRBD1	TGCGCCAGCAGCAAACAGGGGGATGGCACAGATACGCAGTATTTT	CASSKQGDGTDTQYF
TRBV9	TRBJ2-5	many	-	TGTGCCAGCAGCCACTGGGGGACGGGAGAGTGGGAGACCCAGTACTTC	CASSHWGTGEWETQYF
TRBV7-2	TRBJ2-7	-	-	TGTGCCAGCAGCGTAGGACGGGACTACGAGCAGTACTTC	CASSVGRDYEQYF